The 8 T cell receptor beta chains below all came from one sample that was sequenced in a study of spatial heterogeneity in lung cancer. Each CDR3 protein is one row after TCRdb ran MiXCR on the 5' RACE reads. The sample comprises about 45,000 distinct CDR3 sequences, approximately 14% of which are singletons, and 56% rests with the top ten. Time point here: sample taken at primary tumor resection. Sequencing was performed on PBMCs, taken at surgery. These receptors were obtained from a male donor with early-stage non-small cell lung cancer.

At least ten counts were recorded for this clonotype. This rearrangement joins TRBV10-3 to TRBJ2-1; TRBD2 matches at 10 bases. CDR3 length: 16 amino acids. CDR1 is ENHRY and CDR2 is SYGVKD in the germline V gene. The V and J ends lost 4 bases and 5 bases, in that order; junction bases with no gene match: 8. CDR3 region: CAISAVSGGRNNEQFF. In DNA, the CDR3 is TGTGCCATCAGTGCAGTTAGCGGGGGGAGGAACAATGAGCAGTTCTTC.

This clonotype occurred many times. This chain joins TRBV5-1 and TRBJ1-4, with D possibly being TRBD1 (5 bases). Deletions cut 4 bases from V and 8 bases from J, with 15 bases between. The germline CDR1 and CDR2 sequences are SGHRS and YFSETQ. The CDR3 contains 14 residues. The DNA for the CDR3 is TGCGCCAGCAGCGACGCGTCCGGGGACGAAAAACTGTTTTTT. Translated: CASSDASGDEKLFF.

This chain connects TRBV5-1 to TRBJ2-3; D perhaps matches TRBD1 (6 bases). The CDR3 is 15 amino acids. Germline V lookup: CDR1 SGHRS, CDR2 YFSETQ. V shed 1 base and J shed 2 bases, with 11 bases lying between them. CDR3 sequence: CASSLTGTVTDTQYF. CDR3 bases: TGCGCCAGCAGCTTGACAGGGACGGTCACAGATACGCAGTATTTT.

The sample holds a few counts of this clonotype. This chain joins TRBV19 and TRBJ2-1; 7 bases line up with TRBD2. Germline loops: CDR1 LNHDA, CDR2 SQIVND (reference sequence). There are 16 residues in the CDR3. After removal of 3 bases from V and 0 bases from J, the junction contained 5 bases not matched to a gene. The CDR3 protein is CASSIGPGGSYNEQFF. The CDR3 bases are TGTGCCAGTAGTATCGGCCCGGGGGGCTCCTACAATGAGCAGTTCTTC. Complete variable domain (other parts from reference TRBV19 and TRBJ2-1): DGGITQSPKYLFRKEGQNVTLSCEQNLNHDAMYWYRQDPGQGLRLIYYSQIVNDFQKGDIAEGYSVSREKKESFPLTVTSAQKNPTAFYLCASSIGPGGSYNEQFFGPGTRLTVL.

J is TRBJ2-1 and V is TRBV10-1; no clear D. This CDR3 is built from 16 residues. Trimming took 3 bases from V and 2 from J, leaving 14 bases between them. Germline CDR1 reads WNHNN; CDR2 reads SYGVQD (reference sequence). The DNA for the CDR3 is TGCGCCAGCAGTGATTTGGGTTTACGAACCTACAATGAGCAGTTCTTC. Amino acid sequence: CASSDLGLRTYNEQFF.

The genes are TRBV20-1 and TRBJ2-1; 10 nucleotides align to TRBD2. CDR1 is DFQATT and CDR2 is SNEGSKA in the germline V gene (reference sequence). The CDR3 covers 13 residues. The V gene end was trimmed by 1 base and the J gene end by 7 bases; junction bases not matched to a gene: 1. The CDR3 DNA reads as TGCAGTGCTAGAGCACTAGCGGGGAATGAGCAGTTCTTC. Residues: CSARALAGNEQFF.

The sample holds many counts of this clonotype. The DNA of the CDR3 is TGCAGTGCTAGAGAAAGCGGGAGGGCCGGGGAGCTGTTTTTT. It encodes CSARESGRAGELFF. The chain joins TRBV20-1 to TRBJ2-2; TRBD2 aligns across 10 bases. V shed 0 bases, J shed 6 bases, and the junction held 1 base outside the gene matches. Per germline, CDR1 DFQATT and CDR2 SNEGSKA (reference sequence). The CDR3 length is 14 residues.

This clonotype has ten or more counts. The chain carries TRBV5-1 and TRBJ1-1; TRBD1 aligns across 7 bases. The CDR3 totals 16 residues. J was trimmed by 3 bases and V by 0 bases; bases with no gene match: 8. In germline, CDR1 is SGHRS, CDR2 YFSETQ. The CDR3 DNA follows: TGCGCCAGCAGCTTGGAAGGCAGGGGGACGGACACTGAAGCTTTCTTT. Protein sequence: CASSLEGRGTDTEAFF.